This TCR beta chain is from a study of T-cell reconstitution after alpha-beta-depleted transplantation in children. V was pared by 2 bases and J by 4 bases, with 6 bases between. There are 13 residues in the CDR3. CDR1 is KGHSH, CDR2 LQKENI, per germline. Of note for this clonotype: Its antigen remains unknown.

Study-wide points: It was surviving recipient T cells and thymic progenitors that gave some patients high TCRbeta diversity at day 60. One year after transplant, T-cell counts and diversity came mostly from newly produced T cells. Roughly two months post-transplant, alpha-beta T cells reportedly originated from several hundred graft clones that had expanded.

A library of TCRbeta sequences, prepared with unique molecular identifiers, was generated. Each CDR3 protein is one row after TCRdb ran MiXCR on the PCR reads. The sample includes about a million distinct CDR3 sequences, about 29% of them seen just once. Sequences were derived from PBMCs, mostly from graft donor cells, sampled 360 days after TCRalphabeta/CD19-depleted stem cell transplant. The clonotype comes from a boy younger than two who had a stem cell transplant for SCID, so the T cells may come from the graft donor. V is TRBV18 and J is TRBJ2-1; D gene uncertain. The CDR3 is CASSPESYNEQFF. In DNA, the CDR3 is TGTGCCAGCTCACCAGAGTCGTACAATGAGCAGTTCTTC.